Below, 20 T cell receptor beta chains from the same sample are listed, as sequenced in a study of tumor-infiltrating lymphocytes in localized non-small cell lung cancer. The protocol was immunoSEQ multiplex PCR, while the TCRdb copy is restricted to in-frame clones and leaves out a portion. Of about 18,000 clones listed, roughly 76% are singletons. Sequenced sample: lung tumor tissue. The receptor source for this set is a human donor with non-small cell lung cancer.

The V and J genes are TRBV27 and TRBJ2-7, with 13 nucleotides matching TRBD2. From germline, CDR1 is MNHEY and CDR2 SMNVEV (reference sequence). This CDR3 comprises 21 residues. V dropped 6 bases and J dropped 0; count of bases not matched to a gene: 20. CDR3 loop: CASSPRGPLAGGLTSSYEQYF. The CDR3 nucleotides read TGTGCCAGCAGCCCACGGGGGCCACTAGCGGGGGGGCTCACGAGCTCCTACGAGCAGTACTTC.

The chain uses TRBV10-1 and TRBJ2-3; D is possibly TRBD1 (5 bases). Germline lookup yields CDR1 WNHNN and CDR2 SYGVQD (reference sequence). This CDR3 comprises 13 residues. Trimming took off 9 bases at V and 3 bases at J, with 13 bases between the two ends. The CDR3 loop reads CASQGFGTDTQYF. The CDR3 DNA reads as TGCGCCAGTCAGGGATTCGGGACAGATACGCAGTATTTT.

Concerning this clone: Within the sample, other DNA sequences also encode this same CDR3. The chain combines TRBV10-1 with TRBJ2-3, with 8 bases lining up with TRBD1. Per the germline V gene, CDR1 is WNHNN and CDR2 is SYGVQD (reference sequence). The V segment lost 5 bases and the J segment 6 bases; nucleotides outside the gene matches: 7. The CDR3 covers 14 residues. The CDR3 DNA reads TGCGCCAGCAGTCGACAGGGGACCACGGATACGCAGTATTTT. Translation gives CASSRQGTTDTQYF.

The chain links TRBV7-9 to TRBJ2-3, with 7 bases fitting TRBD2. V trimming: 0 bases; J trimming: 1 base; junction bases outside the gene matches: 4. The length of the CDR3 is 16 residues. Germline assignment: CDR1 SEHNR and CDR2 FQNEAQ (reference sequence). DNA of the CDR3: TGTGCCAGCAGCTTAGCGGCTAGCGGACGCACAGATACGCAGTATTTT. This encodes CASSLAASGRTDTQYF. Complete variable domain (other parts from reference TRBV7-9 and TRBJ2-3): DTGVSQNPRHKITKRGQNVTFRCDPISEHNRLYWYRQTLGQGPEFLTYFQNEAQLEKSRLLSDRFSAERPKGSFSTLEIQRTEQGDSAMYLCASSLAASGRTDTQYFGPGTRLTVL.

This clone was picked up one time. The CDR3 region is CASSTTIYEQYF. DNA of the CDR3: TGTGCCAGCAGCACCACTATCTACGAGCAGTACTTC. The V gene is TRBV21-1, the J gene TRBJ2-7; TRBD2 reflects the table's D call only, with no check against the DNA. TRBV21-1 counts as a pseudogene. The length of the CDR3 is 12 residues.

The genes are TRBV4-1 and TRBJ2-3; D may match TRBD1 or TRBD2 (5 bases each). Germline V lookup: CDR1 MGHRA, CDR2 YSYEKL. V shed 0 bases and J shed 8 bases, with 21 bases lying between them. This CDR3 is built from 17 residues. The CDR3 loop reads CASSQESYSMERGTQYF. The CDR3 bases are TGCGCCAGCAGCCAAGAGTCTTATAGTATGGAGAGGGGTACGCAGTATTTT.

This clone was found a few times. This rearrangement joins TRBV12-5 to TRBJ2-2; no clear D. This CDR3 region has 13 residues. The germline V gene has CDR1 LGHNT and CDR2 FRNRAP. Deletions cut 9 bases from V and 0 bases from J, with 8 bases between. The CDR3 DNA follows: TGTGCTAGACCCCCCGCGAACACCGGGGAGCTGTTTTTT. Its protein is CARPPANTGELFF.

This clone came up a few times. The chain couples TRBV5-1 to TRBJ2-2, with 7 bases lining up with TRBD1. The CDR3 extends over 14 amino acids. The V gene's germline CDR1 is SGHRS and CDR2 YFSETQ. With 4 bases clipped from V and 1 base from J, the junction kept 1 base outside the gene matches. The CDR3 nucleotides are TGCGCCAGCAGCCCAGGGGGGAACACCGGGGAGCTGTTTTTT. As protein: CASSPGGNTGELFF.

This sequence joins TRBV19 and TRBJ1-5; D might be TRBD1 (6 bases). This CDR3 has 13 residues. Germline CDR1 LNHDA, CDR2 SQIVND (reference sequence). V was shortened by 6 bases and J by 3 bases, with 9 bases between the two germline ends. CDR3 in DNA: TGTGCCAGTAGCGGACAGCTCAATCAGCCCCAGCATTTT. Protein sequence: CASSGQLNQPQHF.

By proportion, this clone is medium-sized. The genes are TRBV5-3 and TRBJ2-7, with 12 positions matching TRBD1. TRBV5-3 is assigned to the ORF class and has an uncertain function. The CDR3 covers 20 residues. The V and J ends lost 4 bases and 0 bases, in that order; junction bases with no gene match: 17. The CDR3 DNA is TGTGCCAGAAGCGTAAAACCCGGGACAGGGGGCTTTCTGCCCTCCTACGAGCAGTACTTC. Its protein product is CARSVKPGTGGFLPSYEQYF.

The rearrangement joins TRBV5-6 to TRBJ1-5; D is unclear. Germline-derived CDR1 and CDR2 are SGHDT and YYEEEE. The CDR3 spans 15 residues. Deletions cut 0 bases from V and 2 bases from J, with 9 bases between. CDR3 in amino acids: CASSLAAGGNQPQHF. The CDR3 DNA sequence: TGTGCCAGCAGCTTGGCCGCGGGTGGCAATCAGCCCCAGCATTTT.

This chain links TRBV7-2 with TRBJ2-1; 10 bases match TRBD2. CDR1 SGHTA and CDR2 FQGNSA come from the germline V gene. This CDR3 contains 15 residues. J lost 5 bases, V lost 3 bases, and 4 bases had no gene match. CDR3 sequence: CASSFSSGSHNEQFF. The CDR3 nucleotides are TGTGCCAGCAGCTTTTCTAGCGGGAGTCACAATGAGCAGTTCTTC.

The rearrangement links TRBV2 to TRBJ1-1; no clear D. Germline CDR1 SNHLY, CDR2 FYNNEI. Trimming left V 3 bases short and J 5 bases short, with 13 bases between. This CDR3 contains 14 residues. The CDR3 DNA reads TGTGCCAGCAGTGAGAGCCAAAAGTTTACTGAAGCTTTCTTT. It encodes CASSESQKFTEAFF.

The chain joins TRBV28 to TRBJ1-5; D is unclear. The CDR3 contains 16 residues. V dropped 2 bases and J dropped 1 base, with 12 bases sitting between them. CDR1 is MDHEN and CDR2 is SYDVKM in the germline V gene. Written as DNA, the CDR3 is TGTGCCAGCAGTTTAGTCAGAGCTCCAAGCAATCAGCCCCAGCATTTT. The encoded protein is CASSLVRAPSNQPQHF.

The chain employs TRBV6-6 and TRBJ1-1, with D tentatively TRBD1 (6 bases). V gave up 6 bases and J gave up 4 bases, with 15 bases separating them. CDR1 is MNHNY, CDR2 SVGAGI, per germline (reference sequence). The CDR3 spans 14 residues. CDR3 in amino acids: CASRPPQGVTEAFF. The DNA of the CDR3 is TGTGCCAGCAGGCCGCCACAGGGAGTCACTGAAGCTTTCTTT.

V gene TRBV7-3 combines with J gene TRBJ2-3; unclear D gene. Germline CDR1 and CDR2: SGHTA and FQGTGA. V was trimmed by 0 bases and J by 5 bases, leaving 6 bases between them. This CDR3 spans 13 amino acids. The CDR3 loop is CASSLTGLDTQYF. The CDR3 bases are TGTGCCAGCAGCTTAACCGGGTTAGATACGCAGTATTTT.

The chain recombines TRBV5-1 with TRBJ2-6; unclear D gene. With 4 bases removed from V and 0 bases from J, the gap between germline ends came to 8 bases. The germline gives CDR1 SGHRS, CDR2 YFSETQ. The length of the CDR3 is 15 residues. The CDR3 sequence is CASSQVFSGANVLTF. For the CDR3, the DNA is TGCGCCAGCAGCCAAGTCTTCTCTGGGGCCAACGTCCTGACTTTC. The full variable domain, completed using reference TRBV5-1 and TRBJ2-6, is KAGVTQTPRYLIKTRGQQVTLSCSPISGHRSVSWYQQTPGQGLQFLFEYFSETQRNKGNFPGRFSGRQFSNSRSEMNVSTLELGDSALYLCASSQVFSGANVLTFGAGSRLTVL.

The chain employs TRBV7-8 and TRBJ2-7; 8 positions agree with TRBD1. This CDR3 spans 13 amino acids. Germline V lookup: CDR1 SGHVS, CDR2 FQNEAQ. V shed 7 bases, J shed 6 bases, and the junction held 8 bases outside the gene matches. CDR3 sequence reads: CASKPGGSTEQYF. The CDR3 nucleotides read TGTGCCAGCAAACCAGGGGGCTCAACCGAGCAGTACTTC.

CDR3 sequence (DNA): TGTGCCAGCAGTGTACAGGGAGTTGGCTACACCTTC. Translation gives CASSVQGVGYTF. The chain employs TRBV6-1 and TRBJ1-2; D is possibly TRBD1 (6 bases). The CDR3 spans 12 residues. The V end lost 4 bases, the J end lost 7 bases, and 10 bases lay between the germline ends. Germline values: CDR1 MNHNS, CDR2 SASEGT.

V usage is TRBV7-3 and J usage is TRBJ2-2; D is uncertain. V lost 1 base to trimming and J lost 9 bases, with 6 bases between them. The length of the CDR3 is 12 residues. CDR1 is SGHTA, CDR2 FQGTGA, per germline. CDR3 nucleotide sequence: TGTGCCAGCAGCTTAAATGGCAGGGAGCTGTTTTTT. This gives the protein CASSLNGRELFF.